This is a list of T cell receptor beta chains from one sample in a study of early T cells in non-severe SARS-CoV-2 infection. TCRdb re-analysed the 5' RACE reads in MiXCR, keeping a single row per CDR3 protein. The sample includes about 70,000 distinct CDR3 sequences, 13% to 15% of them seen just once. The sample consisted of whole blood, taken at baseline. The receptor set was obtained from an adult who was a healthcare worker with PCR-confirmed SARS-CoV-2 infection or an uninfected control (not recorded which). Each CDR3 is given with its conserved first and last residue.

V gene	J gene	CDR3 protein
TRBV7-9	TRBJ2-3	CASSLANVAGADTQYF
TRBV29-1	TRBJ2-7	CSVKDRGGEQYF
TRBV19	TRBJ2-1	CASSTGGNYNEQFF
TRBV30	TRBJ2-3	CAWSPLAGSTDTQYF
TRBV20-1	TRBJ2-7	CSAETGGSYEQYF
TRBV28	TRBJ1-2	CASSLSNYGYTF
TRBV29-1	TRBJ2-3	CSADQSGAPDTQYF
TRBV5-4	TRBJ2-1	CASSLGVSVNEQFF
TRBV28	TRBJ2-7	CASRAGGSSYEQYF
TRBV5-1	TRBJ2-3	CASSLGVISADTQYF
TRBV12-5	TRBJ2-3	CASAPLACTQYF
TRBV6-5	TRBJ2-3	CASSSTDYASTDTQYF
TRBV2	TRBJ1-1	CASSADREVAEAFF
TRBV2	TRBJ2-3	CASSEGTASPDIDTQYF
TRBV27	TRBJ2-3	CARTPTTDTQYF
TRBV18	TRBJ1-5	CASSPPGSDNQPQHF
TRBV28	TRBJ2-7	CASSPPGGLRYEQYF
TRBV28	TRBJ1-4	CASRAERAGGEGEKLFF
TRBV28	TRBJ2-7	CASSGERGRDILNYEQYF
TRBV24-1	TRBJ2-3	CATRMGGQSTDTQYF
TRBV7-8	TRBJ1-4	CASRVQHRNYNEKLFF
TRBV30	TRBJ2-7	CAWSTRAGEAPSREQYF
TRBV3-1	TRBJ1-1	CASAGEAFF
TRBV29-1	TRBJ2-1	CSVSGAGGWYNEQFF
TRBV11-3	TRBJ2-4	CASSADRGLGGNIQYF
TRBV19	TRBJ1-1	CASSMMGGNTEAFF
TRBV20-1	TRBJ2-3	CSARGLAGGLTDTQYF
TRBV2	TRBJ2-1	CAQAGGPREQFF
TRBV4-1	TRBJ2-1	CASSHLTGEVYNEQFF
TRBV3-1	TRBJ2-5	CASSLLAAGSYETQYF
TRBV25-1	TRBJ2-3	CASSEPLAVTDTQYF
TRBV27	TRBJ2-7	CASSRLAGGSSYEQYF
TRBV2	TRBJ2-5	CASSESEIQETQYF